The 18 T cell receptor beta chains in this list originate from one sample, sequenced in a study of CD8 T cells in Susac syndrome. Random hexamers primed reverse transcription of roughly 0.5 to 1 ug RNA. TCRdb used MiXCR to reprocess the immunoSEQ multiplex PCR reads, holding one entry per CDR3 protein. This table has roughly 150,000 distinct CDR3 sequences, 95% appearing once. The specimen was CD4+ T cells from PBMCs. The receptors stem from a human donor with Susac syndrome.

The chain carries TRBV5-1 and TRBJ2-7, with 7 bases aligning to TRBD1. With 1 base clipped from V and 3 bases from J, the junction kept 4 bases outside the gene matches. The CDR3 totals 14 residues. Germline loops: CDR1 SGHRS, CDR2 YFSETQ. CDR3 sequence: CASSLSGDSYEQYF. CDR3 coding DNA: TGCGCCAGCAGCTTGTCCGGGGACAGCTACGAGCAGTACTTC. The full variable domain, its missing parts supplied by reference TRBV5-1 and TRBJ2-7, is KAGVTQTPRYLIKTRGQQVTLSCSPISGHRSVSWYQQTPGQGLQFLFEYFSETQRNKGNFPGRFSGRQFSNSRSEMNVSTLELGDSALYLCASSLSGDSYEQYFGPGTRLTVT.

The rearrangement uses TRBV12-5 and TRBJ2-2; unclear D gene. This CDR3 spans 11 amino acids. Germline V gives CDR1 LGHNT, CDR2 FRNRAP. V lost 5 bases and J 6 bases, leaving 4 bases between the germline ends. CDR3 sequence reads: CASGPPGELFF. CDR3 nucleotides: TGTGCTAGTGGTCCCCCCGGGGAGCTGTTTTTT. Using reference TRBV12-5 and TRBJ2-2 for the parts outside the CDR3, the full variable domain is DARVTQTPRHKVTEMGQEVTMRCQPILGHNTVFWYRQTMMQGLELLAYFRNRAPLDDSGMPKDRFSAEMPDATLATLKIQPSEPRDSAVYFCASGPPGELFFGEGSRLTVL.

The CDR3: CSARDMETQYF. The CDR3 nucleotides read TGCAGTGCTAGAGATATGGAGACCCAGTACTTC. V and J are TRBV20-1 and TRBJ2-5; D remains unclear. Trimming removed 0 bases at V and 5 bases at J, with 4 bases between. The CDR3 length is 11 residues. CDR1 and CDR2 (germline): DFQATT, SNEGSKA (reference sequence).

The chain uses TRBV18 and TRBJ2-7, with D tentatively TRBD1 or TRBD2 (5 bases each). CDR1 is KGHSH and CDR2 is LQKENI in the germline V gene. Trimming removed 6 bases from V and 6 bases from J, with 15 bases in between. This CDR3 contains 13 residues. The CDR3 loop reads CASSGSTGGEQYF. CDR3 nucleotide sequence: TGTGCCAGCTCGGGCAGCACTGGGGGCGAGCAGTACTTC.

The chain combines TRBV9 with TRBJ2-7; TRBD1 aligns across 7 bases. The V and J ends lost 0 bases and 5 bases, in that order; junction bases with no gene match: 5. This CDR3 comprises 14 residues. Per germline, CDR1 SGDLS and CDR2 YYNGEE. In nucleotides, the CDR3 is TGTGCCAGCAGCGTAGTTGGGACAGATAACGAGCAGTACTTC. Protein: CASSVVGTDNEQYF.

The count of this clonotype is one. The rearrangement joins TRBV7-2 to TRBJ1-2; maybe TRBD1 (5 bases). The CDR3 length is 15 residues. CDR1 and CDR2 (germline): SGHTA, FQGNSA. Trimming shortened V by 1 base and J by 4 bases, and 13 bases separated the two germline ends. CDR3: CASSLEGTGIYGYTF. The CDR3 nucleotides read TGTGCCAGCAGCTTAGAGGGGACGGGGATCTATGGCTACACCTTC.

The CDR3 region is CASGTLGGTGVQPQHF. The CDR3 DNA reads TGTGCCAGCGGGACACTCGGAGGGACAGGGGTTCAGCCCCAGCATTTT. V and J are TRBV6-2 or TRBV6-3 and TRBJ1-5; 10 nucleotides match TRBD1. The ends lost 8 bases at V and 6 bases at J; junction bases unmatched: 13. Germline V gene sequence: CDR1 MNHEY, CDR2 SVGEGT. This CDR3 has 16 residues.

The V gene is TRBV18, the J gene TRBJ1-1; 7 bases align to TRBD1. With V trimmed by 4 bases and J by 3 bases, 5 bases remained unmatched. This CDR3 contains 14 residues. Germline lookup yields CDR1 KGHSH and CDR2 LQKENI. The CDR3 DNA reads TGTGCCAGCTCACGACAGGGATTTGACACTGAAGCTTTCTTT. As protein: CASSRQGFDTEAFF.

The chain combines TRBV5-8 with TRBJ1-5; D is unclear. Germline loops: CDR1 SGHTS, CDR2 YDEGEE. The V end was cut by 5 bases, the J end by 5 bases, with 14 bases between. This CDR3 has 14 residues. The CDR3 bases are TGTGCCAGCAGGCCATCCCGGGTCCATCAGCCCCAGCATTTT. This gives the protein CASRPSRVHQPQHF.

The J gene is TRBJ1-5, the V gene TRBV2; maybe TRBD1 (6 bases). V lost 7 bases and J lost 1, with 8 bases in between. The CDR3 totals 13 residues. Germline V gene lookup returns CDR1 SNHLY and CDR2 FYNNEI. DNA for the CDR3: TGTGCCAGCAACAGGGCCAGCAATCAGCCCCAGCATTTT. It codes for CASNRASNQPQHF.

This clonotype occurred once. V gene TRBV7-3 combines with J gene TRBJ1-1, with a weak D call TRBD1 (5 bases). CDR3 length: 15 residues. Trimming removed 5 bases from V and 4 bases from J, with 17 bases in between. The germline V gene has CDR1 SGHTA and CDR2 FQGTGA. The DNA of the CDR3 is TGTGCCAGCAGCCAACAGGTTGGAGAGAGCACTGAAGCTTTCTTT. It codes for CASSQQVGESTEAFF.

The gene calls are TRBV5-8 and TRBJ1-5; D perhaps matches TRBD1 (6 bases). From germline, CDR1 is SGHTS and CDR2 YDEGEE. This CDR3 region has 15 residues. The CDR3 bases are TGTGCGGGGGCGGGGGGGATCTCGAGCAATCAGCCCCAGCATTTT. Its translation: CAGAGGISSNQPQHF.

The CDR3 protein is CASSSSRGRNEQFF. The CDR3 coding sequence is TGTGCCAGCAGCTCCTCCCGGGGGAGGAATGAGCAGTTCTTC. The rearrangement uses TRBV11-2 and TRBJ2-1, with a tentative D call TRBD2 (6 bases). This CDR3 contains 14 residues. The germline V gene encodes CDR1 SGHAT and CDR2 FQNNGV. The V end lost 4 bases, the J end lost 7 bases, and 14 bases lay between the germline ends.

In nucleotides, the CDR3 is TGTGCCAGCAGCCCCCGTTTAAACATGAACACTGAAGCTTTCTTT. This gives the protein CASSPRLNMNTEAFF. The chain links TRBV11-2 to TRBJ1-1, with D hard to call. CDR3 length: 15 amino acids. Germline CDR1 and CDR2: SGHAT and FQNNGV. The V end lost 5 bases, the J end lost 0 bases, and 13 bases lay between the germline ends.

This clonotype is a singleton in its sample. The rearrangement joins TRBV6-2 or TRBV6-3 to TRBJ1-5; 10 positions agree with TRBD1. Trimming removed 2 bases from V and 5 bases from J; junction bases left unmatched: 9. The CDR3 extends over 17 amino acids. CDR1 is MNHEY, CDR2 SVGEGT, per germline. CDR3 in amino acids: CASSYPTGTGVHQPQHF. For the CDR3, the DNA is TGTGCCAGCAGTTACCCGACCGGGACAGGGGTCCATCAGCCCCAGCATTTT.

The chain joins TRBV5-4 to TRBJ2-5; TRBD1 matches at 10 bases. Germline CDR1 is SGHNT and CDR2 is YYREEE (reference sequence). V shed 7 bases, J shed 5 bases, and the junction held 2 bases outside the gene matches. This CDR3 contains 12 residues. CDR3 nucleotides: TGTGCCAGCGGACAGGGGGAGGAGACCCAGTACTTC. The encoded protein is CASGQGEETQYF.

The chain recombines TRBV24-1 with TRBJ2-2; D gene unclear. The CDR3 is 12 residues long. The germline V gene encodes CDR1 KGHDR and CDR2 SFDVKD. V dropped 9 bases and J dropped 1 base, with 5 bases sitting between them. The CDR3 reads CATAGNTGELFF. In DNA, the CDR3 is TGTGCCACCGCAGGGAACACCGGGGAGCTGTTTTTT.

The chain couples TRBV12-3 or TRBV12-4 to TRBJ1-4; possible D gene TRBD1, 5 bases. The V gene lost 5 bases and the J gene lost 8 bases, with 12 bases spanning the gap. This CDR3 region has 13 residues. CDR3 in amino acids: CASSLANREKLFF. CDR3 in DNA: TGTGCCAGCAGTCTGGCAAACAGGGAAAAACTGTTTTTT.